A selection of T cell receptor beta chains follows, all from one sample in a study of blood T cell repertoires in COVID-19. Repertoires were generated with immunoSEQ multiplex PCR, while TCRdb's copy carries only in-frame clones and drops some. Of about 140,000 clones detected, 70% to 80% appear once; the ten largest clones hold more than 8.5%. Sequenced sample: peripheral blood. The receptor source for this set is a woman aged 45-60 years with active or convalescent COVID-19. Each CDR3 is given with its conserved first and last residue. Each record gives: CDR3 length, J gene, D gene, V gene, clone size, CDR3 protein, CDR3 DNA. A D gene is named only where the DNA matches it firmly. The size entry is marked missing in some rows and otherwise reads once, few, many or a size class.

CDR3 length: 15
J gene: TRBJ1-2
D gene: .
V gene: TRBV5-1
clone size: few
CDR3 protein: CASSLASGPGRGYTF
CDR3 DNA: TGCGCCAGCAGCTTGGCGTCAGGGCCAGGCCGCGGCTACACCTTC

CDR3 length: 15
J gene: TRBJ2-5
D gene: TRBD2
V gene: TRBV6-5
clone size: .
CDR3 protein: CASSLPASGRETQYF
CDR3 DNA: TGTGCCAGCAGTCTCCCGGCAAGCGGGAGGGAGACCCAGTACTTC

CDR3 length: 16
J gene: TRBJ2-1
D gene: .
V gene: TRBV20-1
clone size: .
CDR3 protein: CSASYDTMSSYNEQFF
CDR3 DNA: TGCAGTGCTAGTTATGACACCATGAGCTCCTACAATGAGCAGTTCTTC

CDR3 length: 15
J gene: TRBJ2-2
D gene: .
V gene: TRBV5-1
clone size: many
CDR3 protein: CASSLPTSNTGELFF
CDR3 DNA: TGCGCCAGCAGCTTACCGACATCGAACACCGGGGAGCTGTTTTTT

CDR3 length: 14
J gene: TRBJ1-2
D gene: .
V gene: TRBV7-8
clone size: many
CDR3 protein: CASSSRQDLYGYTF
CDR3 DNA: TGTGCCAGCAGCAGCCGACAGGACCTCTATGGCTACACCTTC

CDR3 length: 15
J gene: TRBJ1-1
D gene: TRBD1
V gene: TRBV19
clone size: .
CDR3 protein: CASVGTGAQNTEAFF
CDR3 DNA: TGTGCCAGTGTGGGGACAGGGGCCCAAAACACTGAAGCTTTCTTT

CDR3 length: 14
J gene: TRBJ2-3
D gene: .
V gene: TRBV6-2/TRBV6-3
clone size: .
CDR3 protein: CASCRSGRTDTQYF
CDR3 DNA: TGTGCCAGCTGCCGTTCGGGGAGAACAGATACGCAGTATTTT

CDR3 length: 16
J gene: TRBJ2-1
D gene: TRBD1
V gene: TRBV7-8
clone size: .
CDR3 protein: CASSRYRDRPYNEQFF
CDR3 DNA: TGTGCCAGCAGCCGGTACCGGGACAGGCCGTACAATGAGCAGTTCTTC

CDR3 length: 14
J gene: TRBJ1-5
D gene: TRBD1
V gene: TRBV3-1/TRBV3-2
clone size: .
CDR3 protein: CASSLDREGQPQHF
CDR3 DNA: TGTGCCAGCAGCCTGGACAGGGAGGGTCAGCCCCAGCATTTT

CDR3 length: 17
J gene: TRBJ1-2
D gene: .
V gene: TRBV5-6
clone size: .
CDR3 protein: CASSFLLGSPSSVGYTF
CDR3 DNA: TGTGCCAGCAGCTTTCTCCTCGGGTCGCCCAGCAGTGTTGGCTACACCTTC

CDR3 length: 17
J gene: TRBJ2-1
D gene: TRBD2
V gene: TRBV4-1
clone size: .
CDR3 protein: CASSQGAERGADNEQFF
CDR3 DNA: TGCGCCAGCAGCCAAGGGGCGGAGCGGGGGGCTGACAATGAGCAGTTCTTC

CDR3 length: 15
J gene: TRBJ1-1
D gene: .
V gene: TRBV6-5
clone size: .
CDR3 protein: CASSYSKAGSTEAFF
CDR3 DNA: TGTGCCAGCAGTTACTCGAAGGCGGGGTCCACTGAAGCTTTCTTT

CDR3 length: 16
J gene: TRBJ1-4
D gene: .
V gene: TRBV7-9
clone size: .
CDR3 protein: CASSLNRPGPNEKLFF
CDR3 DNA: TGTGCCAGCAGCTTAAATCGGCCAGGGCCTAATGAAAAACTGTTTTTT

CDR3 length: 15
J gene: TRBJ1-2
D gene: .
V gene: TRBV19
clone size: once
CDR3 protein: CASSIDRQGLYGYTF
CDR3 DNA: TGTGCCAGTAGTATAGATCGGCAGGGCCTCTATGGCTACACCTTC

CDR3 length: 17
J gene: TRBJ1-2
D gene: TRBD1
V gene: TRBV27
clone size: .
CDR3 protein: CASSPNYGTGDNYGYTF
CDR3 DNA: TGTGCCAGCAGTCCCAACTACGGGACAGGGGATAACTATGGCTACACCTTC

CDR3 length: 13
J gene: TRBJ2-1
D gene: .
V gene: TRBV7-2
clone size: .
CDR3 protein: CASSLSQYNEQFF
CDR3 DNA: TGTGCCAGCAGCTTATCACAATACAATGAGCAGTTCTTC

CDR3 length: 13
J gene: TRBJ2-1
D gene: .
V gene: TRBV7-2
clone size: .
CDR3 protein: CASSQGGYNEQFF
CDR3 DNA: TGTGCCAGCAGCCAGGGGGGCTACAATGAGCAGTTCTTC

CDR3 length: 15
J gene: TRBJ2-1
D gene: TRBD2
V gene: TRBV30
clone size: .
CDR3 protein: CAWSPGTRAYNEQFF
CDR3 DNA: TGTGCCTGGAGCCCGGGGACTAGGGCTTACAATGAGCAGTTCTTC

CDR3 length: 18
J gene: TRBJ1-1
D gene: TRBD1
V gene: TRBV5-1
clone size: .
CDR3 protein: CASSYRTGGATGNTEAFF
CDR3 DNA: TGCGCCAGCAGCTACCGGACAGGGGGTGCTACGGGGAACACTGAAGCTTTCTTT

CDR3 length: 14
J gene: TRBJ2-7
D gene: TRBD2
V gene: TRBV18
clone size: few
CDR3 protein: CASASGSSSYEQYF
CDR3 DNA: TGTGCCAGCGCTAGCGGGAGTAGCTCCTACGAGCAGTACTTC

CDR3 length: 14
J gene: TRBJ1-1
D gene: TRBD1
V gene: TRBV29-1
clone size: .
CDR3 protein: CSVGYRGSNTEAFF
CDR3 DNA: TGCAGCGTTGGATACAGGGGGTCCAACACTGAAGCTTTCTTT